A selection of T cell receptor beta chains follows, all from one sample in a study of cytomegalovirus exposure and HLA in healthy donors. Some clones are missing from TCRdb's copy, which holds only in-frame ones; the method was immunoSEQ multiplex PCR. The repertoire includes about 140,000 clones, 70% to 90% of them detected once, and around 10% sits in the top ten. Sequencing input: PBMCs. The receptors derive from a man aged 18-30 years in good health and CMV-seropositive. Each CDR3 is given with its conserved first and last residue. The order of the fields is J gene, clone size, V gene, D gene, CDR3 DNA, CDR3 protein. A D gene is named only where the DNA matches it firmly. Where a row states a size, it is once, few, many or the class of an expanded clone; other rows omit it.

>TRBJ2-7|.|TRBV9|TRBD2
TGTGCCAGCAGCCCCCGGGGGGGCGGTACCTACGAGCAGTACTTC
CASSPRGGGTYEQYF
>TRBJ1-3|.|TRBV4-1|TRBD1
TGCGCCAGCAGCCGCGCCAGGGGGCCTGGAAACACCATATATTTT
CASSRARGPGNTIYF
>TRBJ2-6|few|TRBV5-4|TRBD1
TGTGCCAGCAGCTTAGGTACAGGGGCTGGGGCCAACGTCCTGACTTTC
CASSLGTGAGANVLTF
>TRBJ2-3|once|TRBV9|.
TGTGCCAGCAGCGTAGTAGCCGGGAGCGGCGCAGATACGCAGTATTTT
CASSVVAGSGADTQYF
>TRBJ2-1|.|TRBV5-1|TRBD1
TGCGCCAGCAGCTTGGGGACAGGGAACAATGAGCAGTTCTTC
CASSLGTGNNEQFF
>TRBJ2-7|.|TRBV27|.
TGTGCCGGAAGACAGGAGCACGAGCAGTACTTC
CAGRQEHEQYF
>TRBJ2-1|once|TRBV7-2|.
TGTGCCAGCAGCTTAAGGGCCGGGGGAGGTGGAGATGAGCAGTTCTTC
CASSLRAGGGGDEQFF
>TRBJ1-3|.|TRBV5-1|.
TGCGCCAGCAGCTCCGGCAAACAGGGCTCTGGAAACACCATATATTTT
CASSSGKQGSGNTIYF
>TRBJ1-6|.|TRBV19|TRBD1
TGTGCCAGTAGTTCCGGGACAGTTCACAATTCACCCCTCCACTTT
CASSSGTVHNSPLHF
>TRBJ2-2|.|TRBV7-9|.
TGTGCCAGCAGACAGGGCAGGGATTCCACCGGGGAGCTGTTTTTT
CASRQGRDSTGELFF
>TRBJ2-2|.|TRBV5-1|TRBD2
TGCGCCAGCAGCTTTGGGACTAGCGGGGGGCCCGGGGAGCTGTTTTTT
CASSFGTSGGPGELFF
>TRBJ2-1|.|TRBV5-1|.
TGCGCCAGCAGCCCCGTAGGGGCTATTTTTAATGAGCAGTTCTTC
CASSPVGAIFNEQFF
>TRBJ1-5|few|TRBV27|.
TGTGCCAGCAGTTTAAGGAGGGGCCCGAGTCAGCCCCAGCATTTT
CASSLRRGPSQPQHF
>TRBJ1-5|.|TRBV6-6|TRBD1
TGTGCCAGCAGTAGCCCGGACAGGGGGGCAATCAGAGCCCAGCATTTT
CASSSPDRGAIRAQHF
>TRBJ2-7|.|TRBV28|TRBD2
TGTGCCAGCAGTGACGGGACTAGCGGACCAGAGGGGGGTGAGCAGTACTTC
CASSDGTSGPEGGEQYF
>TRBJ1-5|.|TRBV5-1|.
TGCGCCAGCAGCTTGGGCGACAGAAATCAGCCCCAGCATTTT
CASSLGDRNQPQHF
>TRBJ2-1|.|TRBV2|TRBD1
TGTGCCACCCTGACAGGGGGTACCTACAATGAGCAGTTCTTC
CATLTGGTYNEQFF
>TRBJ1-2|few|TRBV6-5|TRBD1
TGTGCCAGCAGCCCCTGGACAGGGTGGTATGGCTACACCTTC
CASSPWTGWYGYTF
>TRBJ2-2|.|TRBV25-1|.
TGTGCCAGCAGCACCGGGACATCGGGCACCGGGGAGCTGTTTTTT
CASSTGTSGTGELFF
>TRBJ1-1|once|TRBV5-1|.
TGCGCCAGCAGCTTGGCCCGGAGTAACACTGAAGCTTTCTTT
CASSLARSNTEAFF
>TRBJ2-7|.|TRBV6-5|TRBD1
TGTGCCAGCACTTCTTCCGGGACAGGGAGCTACGAGCAGTACTTC
CASTSSGTGSYEQYF
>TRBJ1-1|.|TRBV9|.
TGTGCCAGCAGCGCGTTCGGACGGGGGGAGAACACTGAAGCTTTCTTT
CASSAFGRGENTEAFF
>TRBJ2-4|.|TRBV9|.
TGTGCCAGCAGCGTAGGAGACGGAGCTCTAGCCAAAAACATTCAGTACTTC
CASSVGDGALAKNIQYF
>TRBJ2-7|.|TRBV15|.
TGTGCCACCAGCAGAGATCCAGGACAGTTAGAGCAGTACTTC
CATSRDPGQLEQYF
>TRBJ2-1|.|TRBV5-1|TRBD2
TGCGCCAGCAGCTTGGGTGGACTAGCGGACTACAATGAGCAGTTCTTC
CASSLGGLADYNEQFF
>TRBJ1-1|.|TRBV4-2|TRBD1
TGTGCCAGCAGCCAAGTAACCTCCGGGACAGTGAACACTGAAGCTTTCTTT
CASSQVTSGTVNTEAFF
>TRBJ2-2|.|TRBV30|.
TGTGCCTGGAGTAAGAGTGTCGGGGAGCTGTTTTTT
CAWSKSVGELFF
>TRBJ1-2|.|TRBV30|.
TGTGCCTGGAGTGTACCCGAACGGAGCTATGGCTACACCTTC
CAWSVPERSYGYTF
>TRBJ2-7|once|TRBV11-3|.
TGTGCCAGCAGCTTAGAAGGTTACGGCAGGGGGGAATCCTACGAGCAGTACTTC
CASSLEGYGRGESYEQYF
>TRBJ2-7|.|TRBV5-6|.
TGTGCCAGCAGCTTGGTTAGCGTGCTCTACGAGCAGTACTTC
CASSLVSVLYEQYF
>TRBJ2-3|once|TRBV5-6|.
TGTGCCAGCAGCTTTCCCACAGGAGATACGCAGTATTTT
CASSFPTGDTQYF
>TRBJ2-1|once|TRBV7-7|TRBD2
TGTGCTAGCAGCTTAGGGACTAGCTACAATGAGCAGTTCTTC
CASSLGTSYNEQFF
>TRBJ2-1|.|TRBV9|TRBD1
TGTGCCAGCAGCGGAGTACAGGGGTATCCTGAGCAGTTCTTC
CASSGVQGYPEQFF
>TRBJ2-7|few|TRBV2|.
TGTGCCAGCAGCCCCAACAGGGACCCCTCCTACGAGCAGTACTTC
CASSPNRDPSYEQYF
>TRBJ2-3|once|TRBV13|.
TGTGCCAGCAGCTTCCGACAGCCAAGCACAGATACGCAGTATTTT
CASSFRQPSTDTQYF
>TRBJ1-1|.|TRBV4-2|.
TGTGCCAGCAGCCAAGATTTGGGGGGAGGGGCGGACACTGAAGCTTTCTTT
CASSQDLGGGADTEAFF
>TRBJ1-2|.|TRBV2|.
TGTGCCAGCAGTGAAGCGGACTACGGCGGAGGCTACACCTTC
CASSEADYGGGYTF
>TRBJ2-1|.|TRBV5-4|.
TGTGCCAGCAGACGGCAGGATTACAATGAGCAGTTCTTC
CASRRQDYNEQFF
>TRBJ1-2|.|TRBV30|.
TGTGCCTGGAGTGTACTAGCAAACTATGGCTACACCTTC
CAWSVLANYGYTF
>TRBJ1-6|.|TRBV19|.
TGTGCCAGTAGTTCCCGGACAGCGTTTAATTCACCCCTCCACTTT
CASSSRTAFNSPLHF
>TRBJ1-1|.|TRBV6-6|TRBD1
TGTGCCAGCAGGCCGGGACAGAAGAACACTGAAGCTTTCTTT
CASRPGQKNTEAFF
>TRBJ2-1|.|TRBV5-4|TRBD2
TGTGCCAGCAGCTTGGCCTGGACTAGCGGGGATGATTACAATGAGCAGTTCTTC
CASSLAWTSGDDYNEQFF
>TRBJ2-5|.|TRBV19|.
TGTGCCAGTAGGGTAAGGGGCGGACAAGAGACCCAGTACTTC
CASRVRGGQETQYF
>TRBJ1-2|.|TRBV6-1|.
TGTGCCAGCAGTGTCCTAGCTGGCTACACCTTC
CASSVLAGYTF
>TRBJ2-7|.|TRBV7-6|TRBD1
TGTGCCAGCAGCCTAGAAGGGACAGGGGGGACCTACGAGCAGTACTTC
CASSLEGTGGTYEQYF
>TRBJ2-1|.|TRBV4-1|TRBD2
TGCGCCAGCAGCCAATACGGGACTAGCGGCGACAATGAGCAGTTCTTC
CASSQYGTSGDNEQFF
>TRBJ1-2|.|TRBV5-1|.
TGCGCCAGCAGCTTGCTCCCGCGGGAGAGCTTCTATGGCTACACCTTC
CASSLLPRESFYGYTF